This T cell receptor (beta chain) was captured by sequencing in a study of T-cell memory formation after mild COVID-19. Study observations and caveats: The main location of contracting CD4+ clones was CM and EM, and that of contracting CD8+ clones was EMRA. Nothing confirmed that second-wave clones peaking on day 37 were specific for SARS-CoV-2.

Details on this clonotype: The target antigen is unknown.

The ends were cut back, 5 bases at V and 4 bases at J, with 7 bases in the middle. The CDR3 has 12 residues. Germline values: CDR1 SGHAT, CDR2 FQNNGV. TCRdb ran MiXCR on the 5' RACE reads and lists one entry per CDR3 protein. This sample has about 130,000 distinct CDR3 sequences, with about a sixth found just once. The TCR originated in a man aged 18-30 years who had mild COVID-19 (a few samples of this study predate the infection). Cell type and time point are not known. This chain links TRBV11-2 with TRBJ2-3; D ambiguous. Sequencing input: PBMCs or a T cell subset sorted from them (not recorded which). Here the CDR3 reads CASSTNSDTQYF. DNA for the CDR3: TGTGCCAGCAGCACAAATTCAGATACGCAGTATTTT.